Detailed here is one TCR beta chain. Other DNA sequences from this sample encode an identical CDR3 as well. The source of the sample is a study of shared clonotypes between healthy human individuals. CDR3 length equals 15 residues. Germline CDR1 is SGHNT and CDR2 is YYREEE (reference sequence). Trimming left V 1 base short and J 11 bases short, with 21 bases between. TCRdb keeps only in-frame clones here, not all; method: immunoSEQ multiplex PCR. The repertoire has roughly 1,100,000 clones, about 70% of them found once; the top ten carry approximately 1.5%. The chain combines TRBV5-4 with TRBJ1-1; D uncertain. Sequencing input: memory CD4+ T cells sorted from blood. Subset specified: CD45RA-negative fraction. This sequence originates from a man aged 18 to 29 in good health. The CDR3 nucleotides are TGTGCCAGCAGCTTGTATAGCGGTCCTGGAAGGGTTGCTTTCTTT. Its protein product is CASSLYSGPGRVAFF.